The T cell receptor beta chain described here comes from a study of blood T cell repertoires in COVID-19. Per the germline V gene, CDR1 is WNHNN and CDR2 is SYGVQD (reference sequence). Trimming cost V 2 bases and J 6 bases, with 11 bases left between them. The CDR3 consists of 13 residues. The table came from immunoSEQ multiplex PCR; TCRdb's copy has only in-frame clones and leaves some out. Among about 30,000 clones listed, approximately 89% were seen once. The source material was peripheral blood. This rearrangement joins TRBV10-1 to TRBJ2-7; D is uncertain. This sequence originates from a man aged 60-69 years with active COVID-19. This chain's CDR3 is CASSEEAFSEQYF. CDR3 coding DNA: TGCGCCAGCAGTGAGGAGGCGTTCAGCGAGCAGTACTTC.